The entry below describes one T cell receptor beta chain. Its antigen has not been determined. The sample holds no much larger clone one base away, and base qualities are not on file. These data are taken from a study of blood T cell repertoires in COVID-19 (dated by TCRdb to the early 2020s). A note on the overall study: The collaborator samples originated in the United States, Italy and Spain and spanned the acute and convalescent phases of COVID-19. Nearly every sample came with metadata listing a de-identified subject ID, COVID-19 status, age in years and sex. The material from the prospective study consisted of cDNA or gDNA derived from T cells, B-cell-depleted T cells, or PBMCs. HLA class I and class II types, where available, came from metadata supplied by the sample provider rather than from assay-based typing. Subjects who had been exposed to COVID-19, were actively infected with it, or had recovered from it provided the deeply sampled blood TCRbeta repertoires that made up the dataset. The samples were drawn from two sources: the first 160 participants of the ongoing ImmuneRACE study, and 1,000 to 1,500 subjects contributed by 6 global collaborators. The repertoires were made available in a free public database intended to serve as a resource for research on the immune response to SARS-CoV-2.

The collaborating institutions used their own protocols to collect whole blood in K2EDTA tubes. Collaborator samples were shipped for TCRbeta analysis as frozen whole blood, isolated PBMCs, or DNA extracted from either sample type. TCRbeta CDR3 regions were amplified from genomic DNA using the immunoSEQ Assay, a bias-controlled multiplex PCR. The source study handled its data this way. Nucleated cell counts per sample were estimated from amplification of reference gene primers within the assay. To quantify the absolute abundance of each unique TCRbeta CDR3 rearrangement, sequence reads were collapsed and filtered. For each sample, productive Simpson clonality was calculated as the square root of Simpson's diversity index across productive rearrangements. TCRdb stores this immuneACCESS table with in-frame sequences only. Part of the clones is absent; in the studies checked, under half of the shortfall reflects unresolved V genes, and no reason is known for the rest. V and J calls and clone size are those listed in that table; D and trimming were worked out from the DNA. This sample gives 200,000 to 300,000 clones in total; roughly 80% of them show up just once. Of the sample, 4.7% falls within the top ten clones.

As encoded in the germline V gene, CDR1 is SGHTA while CDR2 is FQGNSA. V is pared back by 0 bases and J by 2 bases, with 13 bases lying between the germline termini. The CDR3 numbers 16 residues from cysteine through phenylalanine. Just the 48-base CDR3 DNA is kept, in frame starting at base 1. What the study reported, not specific to this receptor: How much clinical and demographic metadata was included differed by source and by participant, and the metadata was provided uncurated.

The receptor was derived from an older woman with acute or convalescent COVID-19. Recombination joined TRBV7-2 with TRBJ2-5, and possibly TRBD2, on 5 matching bases. The sequenced sample was peripheral blood. CDR3 sequence: CASSLAGATYQETQYF. The bases are TGTGCCAGCAGCTTAGCGGGAGCGACCTATCAAGAGACCCAGTACTTC.